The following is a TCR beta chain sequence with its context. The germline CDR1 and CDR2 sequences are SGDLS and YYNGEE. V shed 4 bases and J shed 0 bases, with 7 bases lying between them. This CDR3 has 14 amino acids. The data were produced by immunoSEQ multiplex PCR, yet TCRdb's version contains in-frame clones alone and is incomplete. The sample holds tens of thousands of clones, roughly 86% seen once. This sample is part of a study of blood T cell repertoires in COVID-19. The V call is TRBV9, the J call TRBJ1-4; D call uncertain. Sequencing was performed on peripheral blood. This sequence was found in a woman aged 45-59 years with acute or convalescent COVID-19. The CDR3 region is CASSQAATNEKLFF. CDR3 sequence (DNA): TGTGCCAGCAGCCAGGCTGCAACTAATGAAAAACTGTTTTTT.